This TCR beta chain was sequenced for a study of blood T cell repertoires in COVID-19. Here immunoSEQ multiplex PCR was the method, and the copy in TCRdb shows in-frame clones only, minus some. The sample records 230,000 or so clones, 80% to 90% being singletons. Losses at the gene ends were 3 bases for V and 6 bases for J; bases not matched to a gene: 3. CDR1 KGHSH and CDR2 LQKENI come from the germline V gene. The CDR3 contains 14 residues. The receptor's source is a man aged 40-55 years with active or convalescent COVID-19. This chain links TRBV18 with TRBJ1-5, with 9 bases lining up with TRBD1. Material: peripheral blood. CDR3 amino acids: CASSPGQGIQPQHF. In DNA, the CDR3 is TGTGCCAGCTCACCTGGACAGGGGATTCAGCCCCAGCATTTT.